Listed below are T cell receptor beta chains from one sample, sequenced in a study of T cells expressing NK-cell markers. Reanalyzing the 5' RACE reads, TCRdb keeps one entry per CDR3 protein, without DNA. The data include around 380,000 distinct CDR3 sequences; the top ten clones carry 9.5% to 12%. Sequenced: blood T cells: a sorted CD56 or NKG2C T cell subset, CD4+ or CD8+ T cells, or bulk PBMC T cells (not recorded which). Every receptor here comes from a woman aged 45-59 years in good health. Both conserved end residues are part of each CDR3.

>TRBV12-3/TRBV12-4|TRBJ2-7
CASRLSGANEQYF
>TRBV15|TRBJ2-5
CATSRSSRTETQYF
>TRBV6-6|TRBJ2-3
CASSYASSGSTDTQYF
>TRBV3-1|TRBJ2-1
CASSPGTYEQFF
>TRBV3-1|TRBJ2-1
CASSQVQRGPFMYNEQFF
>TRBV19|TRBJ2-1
CASSISSGRANEQFF
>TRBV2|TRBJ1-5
CASSRGGETQPQHF
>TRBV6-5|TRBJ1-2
CASSYQTGAEGYTF
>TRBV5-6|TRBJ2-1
CASSPDPGYNEQFF
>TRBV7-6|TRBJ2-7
CASSWDREDEQYF
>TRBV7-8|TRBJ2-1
CASSLPMAGVSEQFF
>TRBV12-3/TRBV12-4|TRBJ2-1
CASSPDPANEQFF
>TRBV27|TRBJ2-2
CASSLRTPGTGNTGELFF
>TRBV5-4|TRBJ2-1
CASSLFGGDYNEQFF
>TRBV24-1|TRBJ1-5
CATSRGSQPQHF
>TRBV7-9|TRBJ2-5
CASSSTGGIQETQYF
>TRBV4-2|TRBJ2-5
CASSQEQEVATQYF
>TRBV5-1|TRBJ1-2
CASSLEGGTDGYTF
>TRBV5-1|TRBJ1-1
CASSLLTQNTEAFF
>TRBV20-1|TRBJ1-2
CSATPGGASTGYTF
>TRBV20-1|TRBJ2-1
CSGREAWDNEQFF
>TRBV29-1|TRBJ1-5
CSVVVDSQLQPQHF